This TCR beta chain came from a study of blood T cell repertoires in COVID-19. About the study: COVID-19 samples collected from the United States, Italy and Spain covered acute and convalescent phases. Nucleic acid was either cDNA or gDNA, and it came from T cells, B-cell-depleted T cells, or PBMCs.

Original data processing: Amplification of reference gene primers was used by the study to estimate nucleated cell counts. Profiling relied on immunoSEQ multiplex PCR, and the TCRdb table lists in-frame clones only, not all of them. V and J calls and clone size are copied from that table; D and trimming were computed from the DNA. The sample records about 200,000 clones, around 82% being singletons. The clonotype originates from a woman aged 40 to 50 with acute or convalescent COVID-19. The sequenced material came from peripheral blood.

The CDR3 DNA sequence: TGTGCCAGCCTGACTAGCGGGAGAGATTACGAGCAGTACTTC. Translation gives CASLTSGRDYEQYF. The chain couples TRBV6-5 to TRBJ2-7; 12 bases map to TRBD2. V shed 8 bases, J shed 4 bases, and the junction held 6 bases outside the gene matches. From germline, CDR1 is MNHEY and CDR2 SVGAGI. CDR3 length equals 14 residues.